The next 24 T cell receptor beta chains were all read from a single sample in a study of T cells in localized non-small cell lung cancer (TCRdb year 2020). Libraries came from the immunoSEQ multiplex PCR assay. The table was pulled from immuneACCESS by TCRdb, which kept in-frame rearrangements only. Such tables lose some clones; where checked, under half of the loss comes from unresolved V genes, and the rest has no known cause. This sample lists roughly 48,000 clones; roughly 77% were detected once. In total, the top ten clones hold around 16% of the sample. The sequencing here drew on peripheral blood, taken before any cancer treatment. These receptors were collected from a man between 40 and 75 years old with stage I squamous cell lung carcinoma.

The chain couples TRBV5-4 to TRBJ1-2; D is unresolved. Germline CDR1 is SGHNT and CDR2 is YYREEE (reference sequence). V was trimmed by 2 bases and J by 11 bases, leaving 13 bases between them. The length of the CDR3 is 12 residues. The CDR3, as DNA: TGTGCCAGCAGCTTCGCAAGTCTCTCGTACACCTTC. Encoded protein: CASSFASLSYTF.

About this clone itself: Other DNA variants within this sample encode the same CDR3. The gene calls are TRBV4-2 and TRBJ2-3; D ambiguous. CDR3 length equals 16 residues. V was clipped by 3 bases and J by 0 bases, with 13 bases between them. The germline gives CDR1 LGHNA, CDR2 YNFKEQ. The CDR3: CASSQSPGGSTDTQYF. Here the CDR3 DNA reads TGTGCCAGCAGCCAGTCCCCGGGCGGTAGCACAGATACGCAGTATTTT.

The CDR3 is CASSLDLSTDTQYF. DNA of the CDR3: TGTGCCAGCAGTTTAGACCTTAGCACAGATACGCAGTATTTT. The chain joins TRBV27 to TRBJ2-3; no clear D gene. V was clipped by 2 bases and J by 0 bases, with 6 bases between them. The germline V gene has CDR1 MNHEY and CDR2 SMNVEV (reference sequence). This CDR3 spans 14 amino acids.

The V and J genes are TRBV7-9 and TRBJ2-3, with D unclear. Germline assignment: CDR1 SEHNR and CDR2 FQNEAQ (reference sequence). This CDR3 has 14 amino acids. V was shortened by 3 bases and J by 4 bases, with 11 bases between the two germline ends. CDR3 DNA sequence: TGTGCCAGCAGCTTGGGCATTAATTCAGATACGCAGTATTTT. It yields the protein CASSLGINSDTQYF.

V is TRBV9 and J is TRBJ1-1, with 7 positions matching TRBD1. V shed 0 bases and J 4 bases; nucleotides not matched to a gene: 6. CDR3 length: 15 amino acids. Germline assignment: CDR1 SGDLS and CDR2 YYNGEE. The CDR3 reads CASSVDRGRATEAFF. CDR3 nucleotides: TGTGCCAGCAGCGTAGACAGGGGTCGGGCCACTGAAGCTTTCTTT.

This clone was detected once. One junction end does not reproduce the germline sequence, and a read error may be involved. This chain joins TRBV9 and TRBJ1-1; TRBD1 aligns across 7 bases. Per the germline V gene, CDR1 is SGDLS and CDR2 is YYNGEE. This CDR3 has 16 residues. The CDR3: CASSQEQGFVNTEAFF. CDR3 bases: TGCGCCAGCAGCCAAGAACAGGGGTTTGTGAACACTGAAGCTTTCTTT. The variable domain in full, completed from reference TRBV9 and TRBJ1-1, reads DSGVTQTPKHLITATGQRVTLRCSPRSGDLSVYWYQQSLDQGLQFLIQYYNGEERAKGNILERFSAQQFPDLHSELNLSSLELGDSALYFCASSQEQGFVNTEAFFGQGTRLTVV.

This chain uses TRBV20-1 with TRBJ2-7; D is perhaps TRBD2 (5 bases). CDR1 is DFQATT, CDR2 SNEGSKA, per germline (reference sequence). The V and J ends lost 6 bases and 0 bases respectively, with 6 bases between them. The CDR3 totals 11 residues. CDR3 sequence reads: CSAGDSYEQYF. CDR3 coding DNA: TGCAGTGCCGGGGACTCCTACGAGCAGTACTTC.

This rearrangement joins TRBV4-3 to TRBJ1-3; 8 bases align to TRBD1. From germline, CDR1 is LGHNA and CDR2 YSLEER. J lost 5 bases, V lost 0 bases, and 6 bases had no gene match. CDR3 length equals 16 residues. The CDR3 nucleotides are TGCGCCAGCAGCCAAGATTATCAGGGGGCTAGAAACACCATATATTTT. Protein sequence: CASSQDYQGARNTIYF.

The genes are TRBV7-2 and TRBJ1-5; D might be TRBD1 (5 bases). This CDR3 spans 14 amino acids. Germline CDR1 SGHTA, CDR2 FQGNSA. With 4 bases removed from V and 4 bases from J, the gap between germline ends came to 11 bases. The CDR3 loop reads CASSWDAQNQPQHF. In nucleotides, the CDR3 is TGTGCCAGCAGCTGGGACGCTCAAAATCAGCCCCAGCATTTT.

The chain joins TRBV7-9 to TRBJ2-7; 7 bases match TRBD2. Germline CDR1 and CDR2: SEHNR and FQNEAQ (reference sequence). V shed 3 bases and J 3 bases; nucleotides not matched to a gene: 5. CDR3 length equals 14 residues. The CDR3 loop reads CASSFSKRGYEQYF. The CDR3 region has the DNA TGTGCCAGCAGCTTTTCTAAGCGGGGCTACGAGCAGTACTTC. The variable domain in full, with the rest retrieved from reference TRBV7-9 and TRBJ2-7, is DTGVSQNPRHKITKRGQNVTFRCDPISEHNRLYWYRQTLGQGPEFLTYFQNEAQLEKSRLLSDRFSAERPKGSFSTLEIQRTEQGDSAMYLCASSFSKRGYEQYFGPGTRLTVT.

This chain uses TRBV28 with TRBJ2-5, with 8 bases identical to TRBD1. The V segment lost 2 bases and the J segment 1 base; nucleotides outside the gene matches: 18. The germline CDR1 and CDR2 sequences are MDHEN and SYDVKM. CDR3 length equals 20 residues. CDR3 region: CASSLPRDRRPGYAQETQYF. The CDR3 DNA is TGTGCCAGCAGTTTACCTCGGGACAGGAGGCCCGGTTACGCCCAAGAGACCCAGTACTTC.

The rearrangement links TRBV9 to TRBJ2-3; TRBD2 aligns across 15 bases. V lost 2 bases, J lost 6 bases, and 10 bases stayed unmatched. This CDR3 has 18 residues. Germline CDR1 is SGDLS and CDR2 is YYNGEE. The CDR3 DNA follows: TGTGCCAGCAGCGTTAACTCACCGGGACTAGCGGGGGGCGATACGCAGTATTTT. It specifies CASSVNSPGLAGGDTQYF. Using reference TRBV9 and TRBJ2-3 for the parts outside the CDR3, the full variable domain is DSGVTQTPKHLITATGQRVTLRCSPRSGDLSVYWYQQSLDQGLQFLIQYYNGEERAKGNILERFSAQQFPDLHSELNLSSLELGDSALYFCASSVNSPGLAGGDTQYFGPGTRLTVL.

J is TRBJ2-1 and V is TRBV19; perhaps TRBD1 as D (6 bases). The CDR3 spans 16 residues. Germline assignment: CDR1 LNHDA and CDR2 SQIVND (reference sequence). Between the trimmed V and J ends, which lost 3 bases and 9 bases, there was a span of 21 bases. The DNA of the CDR3 is TGTGCCAGTAGTATGTGGGGGCGTTCGGTTGGTAGTGAGCAGTTCTTC. Translating it yields CASSMWGRSVGSEQFF.

The chain employs TRBV5-1 and TRBJ2-1; 7 nucleotides line up with TRBD1. Germline V CDR1 and CDR2: SGHRS, YFSETQ. The length of the CDR3 is 14 residues. V lost 6 bases and J lost 6; bases outside the gene matches: 9. The CDR3 DNA sequence: TGCGCCAGCACCGAACCGGGACAGTCCAATGAGCAGTTCTTC. Its translation: CASTEPGQSNEQFF.

As concerns this clone: At one end, the junction sequence differs from germline, possibly due to a read error. The chain joins TRBV7-7 to TRBJ2-5; D unresolved. The V gene's germline CDR1 is SSHAT and CDR2 FNYEAQ (reference sequence). The CDR3 is 17 amino acids. The CDR3: CASSDALQPSGRETQYF. The DNA of the CDR3 is TGTGCTAGCAGCGACGCCCTCCAACCCTCCGGCCGAGAGACCCAGTACTTC.

The chain recombines TRBV29-1 with TRBJ1-2, with D unresolved. This CDR3 is built from 14 residues. Germline V gene data show CDR1 as SQVTM and CDR2 as ANQGSEA. V lost 1 base and J 1 base, leaving 10 bases between the germline ends. In DNA form, the CDR3 reads TGCAGCGTTGAAGGTGGGCAGGTTAACTATGGCTACACCTTC. Its protein is CSVEGGQVNYGYTF.

V and J are TRBV4-1 and TRBJ2-7; no firm D call. This CDR3 contains 14 residues. Trimming removed 1 base from V and 6 bases from J, with 13 bases in between. CDR1 is MGHRA, CDR2 YSYEKL, per germline. CDR3 DNA: TGCGCCAGCAGCCAAGTCCGGAGAGCGACCGAGCAGTACTTC. Protein product: CASSQVRRATEQYF.

V is TRBV27 and J is TRBJ1-5; 9 nucleotides line up with TRBD1. The CDR3 spans 17 residues. In germline, CDR1 is MNHEY, CDR2 SMNVEV (reference sequence). Germline trimming cut 3 bases from V and 3 bases from J; bases unmatched to any gene: 9. Written as DNA, the CDR3 is TGTGCCAGCAGTTTTGAGACAGGGGGAGTTCCCAATCAGCCCCAGCATTTT. Protein: CASSFETGGVPNQPQHF.

CDR3: CASSGVRGDTQYF. CDR3 coding DNA: TGTGCCAGCAGTGGTGTACGCGGAGATACGCAGTATTTT. V gene TRBV2 combines with J gene TRBJ2-3; D is unclear. Germline CDR1 SNHLY, CDR2 FYNNEI. This CDR3 is 13 amino acids long. V lost 4 bases and J 5 bases, leaving 10 bases between the germline ends.

The V call is TRBV25-1, the J call TRBJ1-2, with D perhaps TRBD1 (5 bases). V gave up 9 bases and J gave up 4 bases, with 12 bases separating them. CDR3 length: 12 residues. Germline V gives CDR1 MGHDK, CDR2 SYGVNS. CDR3 loop: CASGGDPYGYTF. The CDR3, as DNA: TGTGCCAGTGGGGGGGACCCCTATGGCTACACCTTC.

V usage is TRBV5-1 and J usage is TRBJ2-7; 7 nucleotides agree with TRBD1. V lost 3 bases to trimming and J lost 3 bases; unmatched junction nucleotides: 9. Germline CDR1 SGHRS, CDR2 YFSETQ. This CDR3 comprises 15 residues. CDR3 sequence: CASSSTGTELYEQYF. The CDR3 bases are TGCGCCAGCAGCTCTACCGGGACAGAGCTCTACGAGCAGTACTTC.

This clone appeared a single time. The chain joins TRBV19 to TRBJ1-1; 9 nucleotides line up with TRBD1. CDR3 length: 17 amino acids. Trimming removed 3 bases from V and 2 bases from J; junction bases left unmatched: 10. Germline values: CDR1 LNHDA, CDR2 SQIVND (reference sequence). CDR3 nucleotide sequence: TGTGCCAGTAGTATTTGGATCCCGGGACAGGGAAACACTGAAGCTTTCTTT. It encodes CASSIWIPGQGNTEAFF.

The chain carries TRBV15 and TRBJ1-6; no definite D call. V was clipped by 3 bases and J by 13 bases, with 13 bases between them. The CDR3 has 13 residues. CDR1 is LNHNV, CDR2 YYDKDF, per germline (reference sequence). CDR3 in DNA: TGTGCCACCAGCAGGACACGTGAGGCGCCCCTCCACTTT. Translation gives CATSRTREAPLHF.

The rearrangement joins TRBV21-1 to TRBJ2-5; the table's D call, TRBD2, was not checked against the DNA. TRBV21-1 is a known pseudogene. This CDR3 has 13 residues. Here the CDR3 reads CASAGRLEETQYF. The CDR3 DNA sequence: TGTGCCAGCGCGGGGCGCTTAGAGGAGACCCAGTACTTC.